The entry that follows covers one TCR beta chain sequence. The source of the sample is a study of blood T cell repertoires in COVID-19. Turning to the study itself: COVID-19 samples collected from the United States, Italy and Spain covered acute and convalescent phases. Nucleic acid was either cDNA or gDNA, and it came from T cells, B-cell-depleted T cells, or PBMCs.

The J segment lost 3 bases and the V segment lost 6 bases, leaving 7 bases of the junction unmatched. Germline CDR1 reads LGHDT; CDR2 reads YNNKEL (reference sequence). The CDR3 is 15 residues long. Under the authors' procedure: Nucleated cell counts were estimated from reference gene primer amplification. Only in-frame clones appear in the TCRdb table, and some are missing; sequencing was by immunoSEQ multiplex PCR. V, J and clone size were drawn from that table, and D and trimming were deduced from the DNA. The data contain over 200,000 clones, about nine tenths of them singletons. Specimen: peripheral blood. The receptor comes from a man aged 40-50 years with acute or convalescent COVID-19. The chain combines TRBV3-1 (or the pseudogene TRBV3-2) with TRBJ1-3, with TRBD1 matching 8 bases. CDR3 region: CASRLQGAGGNTIYF. The CDR3, as DNA: TGTGCCAGCAGACTTCAGGGGGCCGGTGGAAACACCATATATTTT.